This T cell receptor (beta chain) is from a study of blood T cell repertoires in COVID-19. The overall study: Italy, Spain and the United States were the sources of the convalescent and acute COVID-19 samples. Sources were T cells, B-cell-depleted T cells, or PBMCs; the material itself was cDNA or gDNA.

Germline trimming cut 0 bases from V and 0 bases from J; bases unmatched to any gene: 4. This CDR3 comprises 16 residues. Germline lookup yields CDR1 SGHRS and CDR2 YFSETQ. In the original analysis: Counts of nucleated cells, estimated from reference gene primer amplification, were obtained. The repertoire was sequenced with immunoSEQ multiplex PCR; TCRdb's copy has only in-frame clones and lacks some. The DNA gave D and trimming, while V, J and clone size come from that table. The sample comprises hundreds of thousands of clones, roughly 80% of which are singletons, and under 3% rests with the top ten.

The specimen sequenced was peripheral blood. This TCR was sampled from a woman in her seventies with active or convalescent COVID-19. This chain connects TRBV5-1 to TRBJ2-3, with TRBD1 matching 7 bases. CDR3 loop: CASSLEGQTSTDTQYF. As DNA, the CDR3 is TGCGCCAGCAGCTTGGAGGGACAGACTAGCACAGATACGCAGTATTTT.